These T cell receptor beta chains were read from a single sample in a study of blood T cell repertoires in COVID-19. Generated by immunoSEQ multiplex PCR, the TCRdb table keeps only in-frame clones and is missing some. The table shows about 260,000 clones, with approximately 90% occurring only once. Material for sequencing was peripheral blood. All receptors derive from a middle-aged woman with acute or convalescent COVID-19. Both conserved end residues are part of each CDR3. Each record gives: D gene, J gene, V gene, CDR3 protein. The D gene is left open where the match is weak.

.,TRBJ1-6,TRBV7-8,CASSLTRTDSTPLHF
.,TRBJ1-4,TRBV6-5,CASSPPGGGEKLFF
TRBD2,TRBJ2-2,TRBV5-6,CASSLPRGGPGELFF
.,TRBJ1-5,TRBV3-1/TRBV3-2,CASSQSGGPNQPQHF
.,TRBJ2-2,TRBV5-4,CASSLAAGTGTGELFF
TRBD2,TRBJ2-1,TRBV3-1/TRBV3-2,CASSQERGAYNEQFF
TRBD1,TRBJ1-1,TRBV5-8,CASSLGLGTGGSNTEAFF
TRBD1,TRBJ1-4,TRBV7-2,CASSSADRGLGKLFF
TRBD2,TRBJ2-3,TRBV24-1,CATSEGFAGGRTSTDTQYF
.,TRBJ1-2,TRBV5-1,CASSLDSLYGYTF
.,TRBJ2-1,TRBV20-1,CSARSYEQFF
.,TRBJ1-1,TRBV30,CAWSNGVRAFF
.,TRBJ2-3,TRBV6-1,CASSENIDTQYF
.,TRBJ1-2,TRBV6-5,CASKFILSYGYTF
.,TRBJ2-2,TRBV19,CASSLRRNTGELFF
.,TRBJ2-5,TRBV27,CASSLSKGGPQETQYF
.,TRBJ1-1,TRBV5-1,CASSLALLSDTEAFF
.,TRBJ1-1,TRBV2,CASSEGRKAFF
TRBD1,TRBJ2-5,TRBV3-1/TRBV3-2,CASSQAGTAETQYF
.,TRBJ1-2,TRBV29-1,CSVDDTLNYGYTF
.,TRBJ2-1,TRBV5-1,CASSLAAGGEQFF
.,TRBJ1-1,TRBV19,CASSIVGGTSEAFF
TRBD1,TRBJ1-1,TRBV30,CAWSVIGGARYEAFF
TRBD2,TRBJ2-5,TRBV7-2,CASSWEGFLTQYF
.,TRBJ1-2,TRBV4-1,CASSAAGSYGYTF
.,TRBJ1-1,TRBV5-8,CASSLGIVLPRMNTEAFF
TRBD1,TRBJ1-5,TRBV5-6,CASSLDRGRGNQPQHF
TRBD1,TRBJ1-2,TRBV7-9,CASSFGQGSYGYTF
TRBD1,TRBJ2-2,TRBV5-1,CASSPGQGSNTGELFF
.,TRBJ2-3,TRBV4-1,CASSQVGEDTQYF
.,TRBJ1-1,TRBV28,CASTPGGAANTEAFF
.,TRBJ1-6,TRBV9,CASSGGSGTNSPLHF
TRBD1,TRBJ1-2,TRBV12-3/TRBV12-4,CASIETGSYGYTF
TRBD1,TRBJ1-2,TRBV24-1,CATSERETGAVVGYTF
.,TRBJ1-5,TRBV6-1,CASSEGSGGNQPQHF
.,TRBJ2-4,TRBV9,CASSVGGSEGQNIQYF
.,TRBJ1-4,TRBV10-2,CASKGGGNEKLFF
.,TRBJ2-3,TRBV10-3,CAISESRASTDTQYF
TRBD1,TRBJ1-6,TRBV9,CASRQGQGNSPLHF
TRBD1,TRBJ1-1,TRBV2,CASSYSTGTTEAFF
TRBD2,TRBJ2-1,TRBV5-1,CASSRRLAGVGNEQFF
TRBD2,TRBJ2-1,TRBV6-5,CASIKAGERLEQFF
.,TRBJ2-3,TRBV5-1,CASSLVPSGTDTQYF
.,TRBJ1-2,TRBV28,CASGGENYGYTF
.,TRBJ1-4,TRBV9,CASSVEGGKLFF
TRBD1,TRBJ1-5,TRBV24-1,CATSDAGTGDRPPQHF
TRBD1,TRBJ1-2,TRBV6-6,CASSSQEGARDYGYTF
.,TRBJ1-1,TRBV15,CATSRDRGLNTEAFF
TRBD2,TRBJ2-3,TRBV11-2,CASSSTTSIKVDF
.,TRBJ1-4,TRBV24-1,CATSAGGTNEKLFF
.,TRBJ1-2,TRBV7-9,CASSLGWAADYTF
.,TRBJ1-5,TRBV14,CASSLQGSGAQHF
.,TRBJ1-3,TRBV9,CASSRAGMGSGNTIYF
TRBD1,TRBJ2-2,TRBV5-1,CASSPGTANTGELFF
.,TRBJ2-2,TRBV6-5,CASSPVGRGTGELFF
.,TRBJ2-2,TRBV11-2,CASKPMNTGELFF
.,TRBJ2-1,TRBV9,CASSVGSGGNEQFF
TRBD2,TRBJ2-3,TRBV24-1,CATSDTRTRPDTQYF
.,TRBJ1-2,TRBV28,CASRGLYGYTF
.,TRBJ1-1,TRBV6-5,CASTPSGLPHTEAFF